This T cell receptor (beta chain) was obtained from a study of blood T cell repertoires in COVID-19. Only in-frame clones appear in the TCRdb table, and some are missing; sequencing was by immunoSEQ multiplex PCR. Of roughly 240,000 clones in the sample, around 87% were seen once. Between the trimmed V and J ends, which lost 4 bases and 5 bases, there was a span of 12 bases. Germline CDR1 is LGHDT and CDR2 is YNNKEL (reference sequence). The CDR3 runs to 13 residues. The sample consisted of peripheral blood. This TCR derives from a woman in her 30s who had recovered from COVID-19. The chain links TRBV3-1 (or the pseudogene TRBV3-2) to TRBJ2-7; D is unresolved. For the CDR3, the DNA is TGTGCCAGCAGCCCCGTCCAGTCAGACGAGCAGTACTTC. Protein sequence: CASSPVQSDEQYF.